The T cell receptor (beta chain) under discussion was sequenced for a study of PD-L1 blockade in urothelial cancer. Some clones are missing from TCRdb's copy, which holds only in-frame ones; the method was immunoSEQ multiplex PCR. The sample lists about 30,000 clones, over 80% seen once, with approximately 4% in the top ten. CDR1 is LGHNT and CDR2 is FRNRAP in the germline V gene. V trimming: 4 bases; J trimming: 10 bases; junction bases outside the gene matches: 2. This CDR3 has 12 amino acids. This chain connects TRBV12-5 to TRBJ2-1; 9 positions agree with TRBD2. The sequence derives from a man between 45 and 60 years old with urothelial cancer. The sample here was PBMCs, taken around atezolizumab (anti-PD-L1) treatment. In DNA, the CDR3 is TGTGCTAGTGGTTCGGGACTAGCCGAGCAGTTCTTC. Encoded protein: CASGSGLAEQFF.